These 19 T cell receptor beta chains share one sample of origin, sequenced in a study of T cells in women clearing cervical HPV infection. Measured with immunoSEQ multiplex PCR; TCRdb has only the in-frame clones, and not every one. The sample has 45,000 to 50,000 clones. Sequenced sample: blood buffy coat. All receptors derive from a woman aged 18-70 years with a cervical HPV16 infection that either progressed to CIN3+ or cleared (not recorded which).

Remarks on this clone: The read finishes 3 residues shy of the CDR3 end, and the germline J gene is used to complete it. The gene calls are TRBV5-4 and TRBJ1-5; TRBD1 might be the D (6 bases). V was shortened by 0 bases and J by 2 bases, with 6 bases between the two germline ends. The CDR3 has 14 residues. Looked up from germline, CDR1 is SGHNT and CDR2 is YYREEE (reference sequence). CDR3 DNA, as far as it was read: TGTGCCAGCAGCTTGGAGGGGGGCAATCAGCCC. This sequence encodes CASSLEGGNQP. The CDR3, in full, reads CASSLEGGNQPQHF.

Points on this clone: With the read ending 3 residues before the CDR3 end, the germline J gene is used to fill in that end. The chain uses TRBV28 and TRBJ1-4, with D perhaps TRBD1 (6 bases). This CDR3 spans 14 amino acids. V shed 6 bases and J shed 5 bases, with 13 bases lying between them. Germline V lookup: CDR1 MDHEN, CDR2 SYDVKM. CDR3 region: CASRPDRWNEKLFF. The covered CDR3 bases are TGTGCCAGCAGACCCGACAGGTGGAATGAAAAA.

As regards this clone: The CDR3 end falls 3 residues outside the read, so it is completed with the germline J gene. This sequence joins TRBV6-2 or TRBV6-3 and TRBJ2-5, with TRBD2 identical over 8 bases. The CDR3 has 17 residues. With V trimmed by 5 bases and J by 3 bases, 14 bases remained unmatched. The germline CDR1 and CDR2 sequences are MNHEY and SVGEGT. CDR3 protein: CASSNRRTGTREETQYF. The DNA read from the CDR3 is TGTGCCAGCAGTAACCGAAGAACCGGGACTAGAGAAGAGACC.

The part of the CDR3 DNA that was read is TGCGCCAGCAGCCAAGAATCAATAGCGGGTACCTACGAG. The encoded protein is CASSQESIAGTYE. The whole CDR3 sequence is CASSQESIAGTYEQYF. V gene TRBV4-1 combines with J gene TRBJ2-7; 7 nucleotides match TRBD2. Sequencing ends 3 residues short of the CDR3 end; the germline J gene provides the rest. The V and J ends lost 0 bases and 2 bases, in that order; junction bases with no gene match: 7. Germline-derived CDR1 and CDR2 are MGHRA and YSYEKL. This CDR3 contains 16 residues.

Details on this clone: The CDR3 goes on 3 residues after the read ends, and that part is filled in from the germline J gene. The rearrangement joins TRBV5-1 to TRBJ2-7; D call uncertain. The CDR3 loop spans 13 amino acids. CDR1 and CDR2 from the germline V gene are SGHRS and YFSETQ. Deletions cut 0 bases from V and 4 bases from J, with 8 bases between. The CDR3 here is CASSLGPQYEQYF. The sequenced part of the CDR3 DNA is TGCGCCAGCAGCTTGGGGCCTCAATACGAG.

CDR3 residues: CASSIETGGGQPQHF. The sequenced CDR3 bases are TGTGCCAGTAGTATAGAAACAGGGGGCGGTCAGCCC. The chain is built from TRBV19 and TRBJ1-5, with 9 bases aligning to TRBD1. Read sequence stops 3 residues before the CDR3 end, and the germline J gene provides the missing end. From germline, CDR1 is LNHDA and CDR2 SQIVND (reference sequence). This CDR3 spans 15 amino acids. V trimming: 0 bases; J trimming: 6 bases; junction bases outside the gene matches: 3.

On this clone: At one boundary the junction diverges from the germline segment, which might be a read error. The DNA ends 3 residues before the CDR3 does, and the rest of the CDR3 is filled in from the germline J gene. The chain has TRBV6-1 and TRBJ2-5, with 10 positions matching TRBD2. Germline V gene data show CDR1 as MNHNS and CDR2 as SASEGT. The CDR3 extends over 15 amino acids. CDR3 sequence reads: CASSKAGGPGETQYF. CDR3 DNA, as far as it was read: TGTGCCAGCAGTAAAGCGGGGGGGCCGGGAGAGACC.

As concerns this clone: The read terminates 3 residues before the CDR3 end, so the remaining end is supplied by the germline J gene. V and J are TRBV10-2 and TRBJ1-2, with D uncertain. V was trimmed by 7 bases and J by 6 bases, leaving 18 bases between them. The CDR3 has 14 residues. CDR1 is WSHSY, CDR2 SAAADI, per germline. CDR3 residues: CASISPPGVDGYTF. Incomplete CDR3 DNA: TGCGCCAGCATTTCCCCGCCAGGTGTGGATGGC.

About this clone itself: The read falls 3 residues short of the CDR3 end, and the missing part is taken from the germline J gene. The V call is TRBV2, the J call TRBJ2-2, with D perhaps matching TRBD1 (6 bases). The CDR3 sequence is 14 residues long. Germline-derived CDR1 and CDR2 are SNHLY and FYNNEI. V lost 4 bases and J 6 bases, leaving 12 bases between the germline ends. Partial CDR3 DNA: TGTGCCAGCAGTGCGAACAGGGCTCCCGGGGAG. Encoded protein: CASSANRAPGE. The full CDR3 protein is CASSANRAPGELFF.

To note about this clone: The read ends 3 residues shy of where the CDR3 ends; the end is completed using the germline J gene. The chain uses TRBV7-9 and TRBJ1-4, with TRBD1 as a possible D gene (6 bases). The CDR3 loop spans 15 amino acids. Germline V CDR1 and CDR2: SEHNR, FQNEAQ (reference sequence). V dropped 5 bases and J dropped 4 bases, with 14 bases sitting between them. CDR3 protein: CASSGRQASNEKLFF. The CDR3 bases that were read are TGTGCCAGCAGCGGTAGACAGGCCAGTAATGAAAAA.

Comments on this clone: Read sequence stops 3 residues before the CDR3 end, and the germline J gene provides the missing end. The chain has TRBV7-6 and TRBJ2-3; 7 bases map to TRBD1. Germline V gene lookup returns CDR1 SGHVS and CDR2 FNYEAQ. CDR3 length equals 15 residues. The V gene end was trimmed by 5 bases and the J gene end by 6 bases; junction bases not matched to a gene: 11. CDR3 protein: CASSLGTADLDTQYF. CDR3 bases read: TGTGCCAGCAGCCTCGGGACAGCGGATTTGGATACG.

As regards this clone: Sequencing ends 3 residues short of the CDR3 end; the germline J gene provides the rest. J is TRBJ1-1 and V is TRBV5-6; D is perhaps TRBD1 (5 bases). The CDR3 runs 12 residues. The germline gives CDR1 SGHDT, CDR2 YYEEEE. Partial CDR3 DNA: TGTGCCAGCAGCCCACGACCAGGGTCA. This encodes CASSPRPGS. The whole CDR3 sequence reads CASSPRPGSAFF.

With respect to this clone: At one of its ends the junction is not consistent with the germline gene, which may arise from a read error. From the germline J gene comes the end of the CDR3, since the read stops 3 residues before it. Other DNA sequences of this sample code for an identical CDR3. This rearrangement joins TRBV30 to TRBJ1-3; no reliable D call. Germline loops: CDR1 GTSNPN, CDR2 SVGIG (reference sequence). The CDR3 has 14 amino acids. CDR3 DNA (partial): TGTGCCTGGAGCTTCCAGGCCTCTGGAAACACT. Translated, it gives CAWSFQASGNT. The full CDR3 protein is CAWSFQASGNTIYF.

Points on this clone: The CDR3 end lies 3 residues beyond the end of the read and is filled in from the germline J gene. The V call is TRBV5-1, the J call TRBJ2-5; D is undetermined. CDR1 and CDR2 from the germline V gene are SGHRS and YFSETQ. The CDR3 extends over 16 amino acids. Partial CDR3 DNA: TGCGCCAGCAGCTTGGCCTCTCGTACAGACACAGATACC. This sequence encodes CASSLASRTDTDT. From start to end, the CDR3 is CASSLASRTDTDTQYF.

Notes on this clone: With the read ending 3 residues before the CDR3 end, the germline J gene is used to fill in that end. V is TRBV19 and J is TRBJ2-1; no definite D call. Germline V gives CDR1 LNHDA, CDR2 SQIVND (reference sequence). The CDR3 totals 13 residues. Trimming removed 6 bases at V and 4 bases at J, with 10 bases between. Partial CDR3 DNA: TGTGCCAGTAGGTCGTCTTTTTACAATGAG. This gives the protein CASRSSFYNE. The CDR3 in full is CASRSSFYNEQFF.

Concerning this clone: Sequencing ends 3 residues short of the CDR3 end; the germline J gene provides the rest. The gene calls are TRBV6-2 or TRBV6-3 and TRBJ2-1; D remains unclear. Germline values: CDR1 MNHEY, CDR2 SVGEGT. V lost 11 bases and J 7 bases, leaving 12 bases between the germline ends. This CDR3 has 11 residues. CDR3 residues: CAVLRRNEQFF. The DNA read from the CDR3 is TGTGCCGTGCTCCGAAGGAATGAG.

As concerns this clone: The DNA ends 3 residues before the CDR3 does, and the rest of the CDR3 is filled in from the germline J gene. This rearrangement joins TRBV18 to TRBJ2-7; D remains unclear. This CDR3 comprises 17 residues. CDR1 is KGHSH, CDR2 LQKENI, per germline. Trimming took off 3 bases at V and 3 bases at J, with 21 bases between the two ends. CDR3: CASSPSLGERAYYEQYF. CDR3 DNA, as far as it was read: TGTGCCAGCTCACCGTCTCTTGGTGAAAGGGCGTACTACGAG.

As concerns this clone: The observed sequence ends 3 residues before the CDR3 terminus, with the missing tail filled in from the germline J gene. The V gene is TRBV6-2 or TRBV6-3, the J gene TRBJ2-4, with a weak D call TRBD2 (6 bases). The CDR3 is 16 amino acids. CDR1 MNHEY and CDR2 SVGEGT come from the germline V gene. The germline V and J ends were trimmed by 5 bases and 0 bases, with 14 bases remaining between them. The CDR3 is CASSQGLSLAKNIQYF. CDR3 DNA (partial): TGTGCCAGCAGTCAGGGACTCTCGCTAGCCAAAAACATT.

With regard to this clone: The CDR3 extends 3 residues past the end of the read, so its final part is completed from the germline J gene. The chain recombines TRBV29-1 with TRBJ1-1, with TRBD1 identical over 7 bases. The junction had 2 bases not matched to a gene; V was cut back by 6 bases and J by 7 bases. This CDR3 is 10 amino acids long. The germline CDR1 and CDR2 sequences are SQVTM and ANQGSEA. CDR3 protein: CSVRDSEAFF. The CDR3 DNA, read in part, is TGCAGCGTCCGGGACAGTGAA.